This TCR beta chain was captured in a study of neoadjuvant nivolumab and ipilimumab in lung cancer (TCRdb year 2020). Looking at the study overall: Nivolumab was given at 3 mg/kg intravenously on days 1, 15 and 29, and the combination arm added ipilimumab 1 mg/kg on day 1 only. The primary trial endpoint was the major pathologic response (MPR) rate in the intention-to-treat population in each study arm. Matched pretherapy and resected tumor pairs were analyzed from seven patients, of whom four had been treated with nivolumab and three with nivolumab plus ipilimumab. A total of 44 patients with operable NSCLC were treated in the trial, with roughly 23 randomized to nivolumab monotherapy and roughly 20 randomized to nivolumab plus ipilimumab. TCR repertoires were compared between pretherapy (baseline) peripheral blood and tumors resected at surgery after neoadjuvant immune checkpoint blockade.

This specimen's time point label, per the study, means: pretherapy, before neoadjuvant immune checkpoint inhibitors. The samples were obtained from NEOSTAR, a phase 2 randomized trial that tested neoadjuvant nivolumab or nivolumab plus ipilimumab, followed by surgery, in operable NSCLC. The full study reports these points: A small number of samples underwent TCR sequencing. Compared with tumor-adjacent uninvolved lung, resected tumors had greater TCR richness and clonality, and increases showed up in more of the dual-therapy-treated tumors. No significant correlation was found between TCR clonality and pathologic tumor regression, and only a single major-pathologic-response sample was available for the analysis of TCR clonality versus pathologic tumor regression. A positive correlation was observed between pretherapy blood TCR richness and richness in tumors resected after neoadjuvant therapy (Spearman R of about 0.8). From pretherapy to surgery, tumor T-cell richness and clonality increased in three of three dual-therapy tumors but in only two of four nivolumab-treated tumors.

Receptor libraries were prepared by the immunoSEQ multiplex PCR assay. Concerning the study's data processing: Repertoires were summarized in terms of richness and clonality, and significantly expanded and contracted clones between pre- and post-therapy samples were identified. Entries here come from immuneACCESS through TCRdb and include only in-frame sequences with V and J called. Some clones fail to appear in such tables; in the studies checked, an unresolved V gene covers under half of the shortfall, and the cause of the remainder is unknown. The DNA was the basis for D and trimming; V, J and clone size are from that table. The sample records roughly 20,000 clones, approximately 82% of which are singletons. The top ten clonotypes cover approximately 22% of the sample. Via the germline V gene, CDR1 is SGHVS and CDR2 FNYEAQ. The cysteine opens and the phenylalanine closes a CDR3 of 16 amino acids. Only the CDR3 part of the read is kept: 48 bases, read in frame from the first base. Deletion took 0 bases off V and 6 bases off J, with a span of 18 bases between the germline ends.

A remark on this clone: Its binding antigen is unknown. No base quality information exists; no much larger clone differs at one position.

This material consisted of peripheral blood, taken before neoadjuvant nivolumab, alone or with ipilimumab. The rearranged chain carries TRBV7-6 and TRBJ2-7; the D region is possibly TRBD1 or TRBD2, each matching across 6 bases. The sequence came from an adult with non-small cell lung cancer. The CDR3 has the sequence CASSLAGGHGVGEQYF. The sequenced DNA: TGTGCCAGCAGCTTAGCGGGGGGACACGGAGTAGGCGAGCAGTACTTC.